This TCR beta chain was identified in a study of blood T cell repertoires in COVID-19. Study information: The study drew acute and convalescent COVID-19 samples from the United States, Italy and Spain.

The length of the CDR3 is 14 residues. Germline CDR1 reads MNHEY; CDR2 reads SVGAGI. With 6 bases removed from V and 6 bases from J, the gap between germline ends came to 17 bases. The method was immunoSEQ multiplex PCR; TCRdb's version includes in-frame clones alone and lacks a portion of them. The profile shows about half a million clones, 70% to 90% of them singletons. The sequenced material came from peripheral blood. The genes are TRBV6-5 and TRBJ1-1; D possibly corresponds to TRBD1 (5 bases). This TCR came from a human donor in a cohort sampled during active COVID-19. The CDR3 nucleotides read TGTGCCAGCAGCAGGGTCTTCGAAGCCCCTGAAGCTTTCTTT. It encodes CASSRVFEAPEAFF.